A single sample gave rise to the 10 T cell receptor beta chains below, sequenced in a study of technical replicates of blood from a few donors (dated 2017 in TCRdb). Receptor amplification or capture employed the immunoSEQ multiplex PCR assay. Sourced from immuneACCESS, this table was stored by TCRdb with only in-frame sequences that have V and J called. A share of the clones is absent; for the studies checked, an unresolved V gene accounts for under half, and the remainder has no known explanation. This sample lists approximately 29,000 clones; more than 80% were detected once. The top ten clonotypes cover around 4.1% of the sample. Sequenced sample: PBMCs. These receptors all come from a human donor in good health. Some clones in this sample may be carry-over from other donors' samples.

V and J are TRBV4-1 and TRBJ2-7, with 10 bases matching TRBD2. Germline lookup yields CDR1 MGHRA and CDR2 YSYEKL. The CDR3 is 13 residues long. Trimming cost V 4 bases and J 4 bases; bases outside gene matches: 1. The CDR3 nucleotides read TGCGCCAGCAGCCCTAGCGGGAGTTACGAGCAGTACTTC. Translated: CASSPSGSYEQYF.

The gene calls are TRBV7-2 and TRBJ1-2, with D hard to call. V lost 5 bases and J lost 5, with 21 bases in between. CDR1 is SGHTA, CDR2 FQGNSA, per germline. The CDR3 covers 16 residues. CDR3 in amino acids: CASSPPRIMESYGYTF. As DNA, the CDR3 is TGTGCCAGCAGCCCTCCCCGGATCATGGAGTCTTATGGCTACACCTTC.

CDR3 amino acids: CASTPGASGSNEQFF. The CDR3 DNA reads as TGTGCCAGCACCCCGGGAGCTAGCGGGAGCAATGAGCAGTTCTTC. J is TRBJ2-1 and V is TRBV6-6; 10 bases agree with TRBD2. V shed 7 bases, J shed 6 bases, and the junction held 9 bases outside the gene matches. Germline V gene data show CDR1 as MNHNY and CDR2 as SVGAGI (reference sequence). The CDR3 is 15 residues long.

The chain employs TRBV4-2 and TRBJ1-2, with D possibly being TRBD1 (5 bases). Germline V gene lookup returns CDR1 LGHNA and CDR2 YNFKEQ. The ends were cut back, 0 bases at V and 3 bases at J, with 11 bases in the middle. This CDR3 is 15 amino acids long. CDR3: CASSQDRGGYYGYTF. The CDR3 bases are TGTGCCAGCAGCCAAGATAGGGGCGGCTACTATGGCTACACCTTC.

V usage is TRBV7-2 and J usage is TRBJ2-7; 9 positions agree with TRBD2. This CDR3 is 15 amino acids long. Losses at the gene ends were 5 bases for V and 3 bases for J; bases not matched to a gene: 8. Germline V CDR1 and CDR2: SGHTA, FQGNSA. The CDR3 protein is CASSRSGSLYYEQYF. The DNA for the CDR3 is TGTGCCAGCAGCCGTAGCGGGAGCCTTTACTACGAGCAGTACTTC.

This chain connects TRBV6-5 to TRBJ2-1; TRBD2 aligns across 8 bases. The germline V gene has CDR1 MNHEY and CDR2 SVGAGI. With V trimmed by 4 bases and J by 7 bases, 3 bases remained unmatched. This CDR3 is built from 13 residues. The CDR3 DNA reads TGTGCCAGCAGTTGGTCGGGGGGGAATGAGCAGTTCTTC. Its translation: CASSWSGGNEQFF.

This clone was seen just once. This chain joins TRBV19 and TRBJ2-6; 7 nucleotides agree with TRBD1. V shed 7 bases and J 1 base; nucleotides not matched to a gene: 13. Germline V lookup: CDR1 LNHDA, CDR2 SQIVND (reference sequence). The CDR3 is 18 amino acids. This CDR3 is CASNRGTDLRSGANVLTF. The CDR3 bases are TGTGCCAGTAACAGAGGGACAGACCTTCGTTCTGGGGCCAACGTCCTGACTTTC.

This clone has only one observation. The chain has TRBV7-9 and TRBJ1-2; D not resolved. Trimming removed 6 bases at V and 0 bases at J, with 8 bases between. CDR3 length: 13 amino acids. Germline CDR1 and CDR2: SEHNR and FQNEAQ (reference sequence). This chain's CDR3 is CASSITANYGYTF. The CDR3 DNA is TGTGCCAGCAGTATCACAGCTAACTATGGCTACACCTTC. Looking up the rest from reference TRBV7-9 and TRBJ1-2 gives the full variable domain: DTGVSQNPRHKITKRGQNVTFRCDPISEHNRLYWYRQTLGQGPEFLTYFQNEAQLEKSRLLSDRFSAERPKGSFSTLEIQRTEQGDSAMYLCASSITANYGYTFGSGTRLTVV.

V usage is TRBV2 and J usage is TRBJ2-5; D is undetermined. This CDR3 spans 13 amino acids. Germline CDR1 reads SNHLY; CDR2 reads FYNNEI. Trimming removed 7 bases from V and 2 bases from J, with 11 bases in between. The CDR3: CASIARFQETQYF. CDR3 bases: TGTGCCAGCATTGCGCGGTTTCAAGAGACCCAGTACTTC.

The rearrangement links TRBV7-9 to TRBJ2-7; D is unclear. Trimming stripped 2 bases from V and 3 bases from J, with 8 bases between. This CDR3 region has 13 residues. The V gene's germline CDR1 is SEHNR and CDR2 FQNEAQ (reference sequence). The CDR3, as DNA: TGTGCCAGCAGCTTAAGTAGCAGCTACGAGCAGTACTTC. Encoded protein: CASSLSSSYEQYF.